These T cell receptor beta chains were read from a single sample in a study of blood T cell repertoires in COVID-19. Some clones are missing from TCRdb's copy, which holds only in-frame ones; the method was immunoSEQ multiplex PCR. This table has under 200,000 clones, about 86% appearing once. What was sequenced was peripheral blood. Receptors were obtained from a woman aged 60-70 years with COVID-19, enrolled during active disease. CDR3s include the opening cysteine and the closing phenylalanine or tryptophan. A D gene is named only where the DNA matches it firmly. Rows give clone size only sometimes, using once, few, many, or a class for an expanded clone.

abundance: .
v_gene: TRBV5-1
d_gene: TRBD2
j_gene: TRBJ2-5
CDR3aa: CASSSPTSGRWETQYF
CDR3nt: TGCGCCAGCAGCTCTCCGACTAGCGGGAGGTGGGAGACCCAGTACTTC

abundance: few
v_gene: TRBV2
d_gene: .
j_gene: TRBJ1-5
CDR3aa: CASSGTGYSNQPQHF
CDR3nt: TGTGCCAGCAGTGGTACAGGCTATAGCAATCAGCCCCAGCATTTT

abundance: .
v_gene: TRBV19
d_gene: .
j_gene: TRBJ1-6
CDR3aa: CASSIDFDSPLHF
CDR3nt: TGTGCCAGTAGTATAGATTTCGATTCACCCCTCCACTTT

abundance: .
v_gene: TRBV11-3
d_gene: .
j_gene: TRBJ2-7
CDR3aa: CASSLSFSGVRTYEQYF
CDR3nt: TGTGCCAGCAGCTTATCCTTTTCAGGGGTTAGGACCTACGAGCAGTACTTC

abundance: .
v_gene: TRBV3-1/TRBV3-2
d_gene: .
j_gene: TRBJ2-7
CDR3aa: CASSQDFRDNNEQYF
CDR3nt: TGTGCCAGCAGCCAAGATTTCCGGGACAACAACGAGCAGTACTTC

abundance: .
v_gene: TRBV6-5
d_gene: TRBD1
j_gene: TRBJ1-2
CDR3aa: CAGRTGGDGYTF
CDR3nt: TGTGCCGGCAGGACAGGGGGAGATGGCTACACCTTC

abundance: .
v_gene: TRBV2
d_gene: .
j_gene: TRBJ2-3
CDR3aa: CASSAYMNTQYF
CDR3nt: TGTGCCAGCAGTGCGTACATGAATACGCAGTATTTT

abundance: .
v_gene: TRBV28
d_gene: TRBD1
j_gene: TRBJ1-6
CDR3aa: CASRTQGSGYNSPLHF
CDR3nt: TGTGCCAGCAGGACACAGGGGAGCGGCTATAATTCACCCCTCCACTTT

abundance: .
v_gene: TRBV10-3
d_gene: TRBD1
j_gene: TRBJ2-4
CDR3aa: CAISEAGGGKNIQYF
CDR3nt: TGTGCCATCAGTGAGGCAGGGGGCGGCAAAAACATTCAGTACTTC

abundance: .
v_gene: TRBV19
d_gene: .
j_gene: TRBJ2-7
CDR3aa: CASSLTGIYEQYF
CDR3nt: TGTGCCAGTAGCCTCACAGGGATCTACGAGCAGTACTTC

abundance: .
v_gene: TRBV12-3/TRBV12-4
d_gene: .
j_gene: TRBJ1-1
CDR3aa: CASGRNTEAFF
CDR3nt: TGTGCCAGCGGGCGGAACACTGAAGCTTTCTTT

abundance: .
v_gene: TRBV27
d_gene: .
j_gene: TRBJ2-3
CDR3aa: CASRGGPGVINTQYF
CDR3nt: TGTGCCAGCCGTGGGGGTCCAGGGGTTATAAATACGCAGTATTTT

abundance: few
v_gene: TRBV28
d_gene: .
j_gene: TRBJ2-7
CDR3aa: CASGIPGDALDEQYF
CDR3nt: TGTGCCAGCGGTATTCCGGGAGACGCATTAGACGAGCAGTACTTC

abundance: .
v_gene: TRBV14
d_gene: TRBD1
j_gene: TRBJ2-1
CDR3aa: CASSRQGEPYNEQFF
CDR3nt: TGTGCCAGCAGCCGACAGGGAGAGCCCTACAATGAGCAGTTCTTC

abundance: once
v_gene: TRBV18
d_gene: TRBD1
j_gene: TRBJ1-2
CDR3aa: CASSSDRGLNGYTF
CDR3nt: TGTGCCAGCTCATCAGATAGGGGGCTCAATGGCTACACCTTC

abundance: .
v_gene: TRBV14
d_gene: .
j_gene: TRBJ2-2
CDR3aa: CASSQDRGAGTLHTGELFF
CDR3nt: TGTGCCAGCAGCCAAGATCGCGGCGCCGGGACACTGCACACCGGGGAGCTGTTTTTT

abundance: once
v_gene: TRBV19
d_gene: .
j_gene: TRBJ2-7
CDR3aa: CASGRGSYEQYF
CDR3nt: TGTGCCAGTGGGCGGGGTTCCTACGAGCAGTACTTC

abundance: .
v_gene: TRBV5-4
d_gene: TRBD2
j_gene: TRBJ2-2
CDR3aa: CATLADVTGELFF
CDR3nt: TGTGCCACCCTAGCGGACGTCACCGGGGAGCTGTTTTTT

abundance: .
v_gene: TRBV2
d_gene: .
j_gene: TRBJ2-7
CDR3aa: CAPSPLLSYEQYF
CDR3nt: TGTGCCCCCTCCCCTCTCCTAAGCTACGAGCAGTACTTC

abundance: .
v_gene: TRBV27
d_gene: TRBD1
j_gene: TRBJ2-1
CDR3aa: CASSLTTGVNEQFF
CDR3nt: TGTGCCAGCAGTTTGACGACAGGGGTCAATGAGCAGTTCTTC

abundance: .
v_gene: TRBV27
d_gene: .
j_gene: TRBJ2-7
CDR3aa: CASSRGPTYEQYF
CDR3nt: TGTGCCAGCAGCCGAGGCCCAACCTACGAGCAGTACTTC

abundance: .
v_gene: TRBV6-1
d_gene: .
j_gene: TRBJ1-2
CDR3aa: CASSEGMVGYGYTF
CDR3nt: TGTGCCAGCAGTGAAGGAATGGTCGGCTATGGCTACACCTTC

abundance: .
v_gene: TRBV7-9
d_gene: .
j_gene: TRBJ1-4
CDR3aa: CASSLAQGEKLFF
CDR3nt: TGTGCCAGCAGCTTAGCGCAGGGGGAAAAACTGTTTTTT

abundance: .
v_gene: TRBV18
d_gene: .
j_gene: TRBJ2-7
CDR3aa: CASSPGQTYEQYF
CDR3nt: TGTGCCAGCTCACCGGGGCAAACCTACGAGCAGTACTTC

abundance: .
v_gene: TRBV11-1
d_gene: .
j_gene: TRBJ2-5
CDR3aa: CASSSGTQRRETQYF
CDR3nt: TGTGCCAGCAGTTCCGGGACTCAGAGGCGAGAGACCCAGTACTTC

abundance: .
v_gene: TRBV24-1
d_gene: .
j_gene: TRBJ1-5
CDR3aa: CATSDPTVSQPQHF
CDR3nt: TGTGCCACCAGTGACCCAACAGTCTCCCAGCCCCAGCATTTT

abundance: .
v_gene: TRBV27
d_gene: .
j_gene: TRBJ1-6
CDR3aa: CASSLTDSSYNSPLHF
CDR3nt: TGTGCCAGCAGTCTGACAGACAGCTCCTATAATTCACCCCTCCACTTT

abundance: .
v_gene: TRBV6-4
d_gene: .
j_gene: TRBJ2-1
CDR3aa: CASSDGSLEYNEQFF
CDR3nt: TGTGCCAGCAGTGACGGTTCGCTAGAGTACAATGAGCAGTTCTTC

abundance: once
v_gene: TRBV28
d_gene: TRBD1
j_gene: TRBJ2-3
CDR3aa: CASSRTGGTYTQYF
CDR3nt: TGTGCCAGCAGTCGGACAGGGGGCACATATACGCAGTATTTT

abundance: once
v_gene: TRBV10-3
d_gene: TRBD1
j_gene: TRBJ2-7
CDR3aa: CAISEGTGTGFYEQYF
CDR3nt: TGTGCCATCAGTGAGGGTACGGGGACAGGATTCTACGAGCAGTACTTC

abundance: .
v_gene: TRBV6-2/TRBV6-3
d_gene: TRBD1
j_gene: TRBJ2-6
CDR3aa: CASSTGGSGANVLTF
CDR3nt: TGTGCCAGCAGTACAGGGGGCTCTGGGGCCAACGTCCTGACTTTC

abundance: .
v_gene: TRBV27
d_gene: TRBD1
j_gene: TRBJ2-7
CDR3aa: CASSSGQGPVEQYF
CDR3nt: TGTGCCAGCAGTTCGGGACAGGGTCCGGTCGAGCAGTACTTC

abundance: .
v_gene: TRBV6-6
d_gene: TRBD2
j_gene: TRBJ2-1
CDR3aa: CASSYLDLAWGGFF
CDR3nt: TGTGCCAGCAGTTACTTGGACCTAGCGTGGGGGGGGTTCTTC

abundance: .
v_gene: TRBV7-8
d_gene: .
j_gene: TRBJ1-6
CDR3aa: CASSLAAAVYNSPLHF
CDR3nt: TGTGCCAGCAGCTTAGCCGCGGCAGTCTATAATTCACCCCTCCACTTT

abundance: .
v_gene: TRBV30
d_gene: TRBD2
j_gene: TRBJ2-7
CDR3aa: CAWSSGLAGSYEQYF
CDR3nt: TGTGCCTGGAGTTCGGGACTAGCGGGCTCCTACGAGCAGTACTTC

abundance: .
v_gene: TRBV2
d_gene: TRBD2
j_gene: TRBJ2-7
CDR3aa: CATRGRVLGRRAYEQYF
CDR3nt: TGTGCCACCCGCGGGAGGGTTCTCGGCAGGAGGGCCTACGAGCAGTACTTC